One and the same sample provided the 32 T cell receptor beta chains below, sequenced in a study of preoperative IRX-2 immunotherapy in early breast cancer. Treatment described: preoperative locoregional IRX-2 cytokine immunotherapy. Assay used: immunoSEQ multiplex PCR; TCRdb lists only in-frame clones, some missing. The sample has about 2,700 clones; over 75% are singletons. Specimen: tumor tissue, collected after IRX-2 immunotherapy. These receptors were obtained from a human donor with breast cancer.

The chain has TRBV11-3 and TRBJ1-1; 9 nucleotides match TRBD1. With 5 bases clipped from V and 1 base from J, the junction kept 2 bases outside the gene matches. The CDR3 sequence is 14 residues long. Germline V gene data show CDR1 as SGHNT and CDR2 as YENEEA. The CDR3 is CASSKTGGNTEAFF. DNA for the CDR3: TGTGCCAGCAGCAAGACAGGGGGGAACACTGAAGCTTTCTTT.

The chain combines TRBV5-1 with TRBJ2-2; D is undetermined. Germline V CDR1 and CDR2: SGHRS, YFSETQ. Trimming pared 0 bases from V and 3 bases from J, leaving 9 bases between. CDR3 size: 15 residues. The CDR3 sequence is CASSLVLGDTGELFF. The CDR3 coding sequence is TGCGCCAGCAGCTTGGTCCTAGGTGACACCGGGGAGCTGTTTTTT.

This chain uses TRBV29-1 with TRBJ1-6; no clear D. Trimming shortened V by 5 bases and J by 7 bases, and 12 bases separated the two germline ends. This CDR3 has 13 residues. CDR1 and CDR2 (germline): SQVTM, ANQGSEA. CDR3 bases: TGCAGCGTTCGAAGCCAGGAAAATTCACCCCTCCACTTT. This gives the protein CSVRSQENSPLHF.

V and J are TRBV11-3 and TRBJ2-1, with TRBD1 identical over 9 bases. V gave up 5 bases and J gave up 2 bases; unmatched junction bases: 4. The CDR3 contains 15 residues. Looked up from germline, CDR1 is SGHNT and CDR2 is YENEEA. CDR3 DNA: TGTGCCAGCAGCCTTGGACAGGGGCCCTACAATGAGCAGTTCTTC. Its protein is CASSLGQGPYNEQFF.

This clone occurred once. This chain uses TRBV5-1 with TRBJ1-1; D call uncertain. CDR3 size: 15 residues. Germline CDR1 and CDR2: SGHRS and YFSETQ. The ends were cut back, 1 base at V and 1 base at J, with 11 bases in the middle. In nucleotides, the CDR3 is TGCGCCAGCAGCTTGACAGCAAATACGAACACTGAAGCTTTCTTT. Translation: CASSLTANTNTEAFF. The full variable domain, its missing parts supplied by reference TRBV5-1 and TRBJ1-1, is KAGVTQTPRYLIKTRGQQVTLSCSPISGHRSVSWYQQTPGQGLQFLFEYFSETQRNKGNFPGRFSGRQFSNSRSEMNVSTLELGDSALYLCASSLTANTNTEAFFGQGTRLTVV.

V gene TRBV11-3 combines with J gene TRBJ1-2, with D perhaps matching TRBD1 (5 bases). The CDR3 is made up of 15 amino acids. Germline values: CDR1 SGHNT, CDR2 YENEEA. Trimming cost V 4 bases and J 4 bases, with 16 bases left between them. In DNA, the CDR3 is TGTGCCAGCAGCTCAAGGACGCAGGGAATCTATGGCTACACCTTC. It specifies CASSSRTQGIYGYTF.

The V and J genes are TRBV23-1 and TRBJ2-2, with D maybe TRBD1 (12 bases). Being an ORF, TRBV23-1 has a function that is uncertain. The length of the CDR3 is 23 residues. V lost 0 bases, J lost 1 base, and 30 bases lay in between. The CDR3: CASSQSGRDRGLTSGENTGELFF. Here the CDR3 DNA reads TGCGCCAGCAGTCAATCGGGACGGGACAGGGGGCTGACTAGCGGGGAGAACACCGGGGAGCTGTTTTTT.

This clone was recorded a few times. The genes are TRBV11-3 and TRBJ2-1; the D gene could be TRBD1 or TRBD2 (5 bases each). Germline V gene sequence: CDR1 SGHNT, CDR2 YENEEA. CDR3 length equals 15 residues. The V end lost 1 base, the J end lost 6 bases, and 13 bases lay between the germline ends. In DNA, the CDR3 is TGTGCCAGCAGCTTAGGGGGGTGGTGGGGCAATGAGCAGTTCTTC. This encodes CASSLGGWWGNEQFF.

The chain recombines TRBV11-3 with TRBJ1-2, with D perhaps TRBD1 (6 bases). The CDR3 has 14 amino acids. Germline V lookup: CDR1 SGHNT, CDR2 YENEEA. Trimming took 5 bases from V and 4 from J, leaving 14 bases between them. The CDR3 protein is CASSPAQGSYGYTF. CDR3 DNA sequence: TGTGCCAGCAGCCCCGCGCAGGGGAGCTATGGCTACACCTTC.

This rearrangement joins TRBV29-1 to TRBJ2-7; tentative D call: TRBD1 (5 bases). V lost 8 bases and J 0 bases, leaving 20 bases between the germline ends. CDR1 and CDR2 from the germline V gene are SQVTM and ANQGSEA. This CDR3 has 15 amino acids. The CDR3, as DNA: TGCAGCCTCCCCAGGGTAGGGTCCAGCTCCTACGAGCAGTACTTC. It translates to CSLPRVGSSSYEQYF.

By frequency in the sample, this clone is large (0.1 to 1%). The chain carries TRBV11-3 and TRBJ2-3, with D possibly TRBD2 on 5 matching bases. Trimming left V 4 bases short and J 1 base short, with 15 bases between. The CDR3 totals 16 residues. Germline V CDR1 and CDR2: SGHNT, YENEEA. This chain's CDR3 is CASSYPWPGGTDTQYF. The CDR3 DNA reads TGTGCCAGCAGCTACCCCTGGCCCGGGGGCACAGATACGCAGTATTTT.

The chain couples TRBV6-8 to TRBJ1-2; tentative D call: TRBD1 (6 bases). V lost 2 bases and J 3 bases, leaving 25 bases between the germline ends. The germline V gene has CDR1 MNHGY and CDR2 SAAAGT. The CDR3 is made up of 19 amino acids. CDR3: CASSYKGRSRGSPDYGYTF. CDR3 sequence (DNA): TGTGCCAGCAGTTACAAAGGGCGGAGCAGGGGCTCTCCGGACTATGGCTACACCTTC.

The V and J genes are TRBV11-3 and TRBJ2-7; D is possibly TRBD1 or TRBD2 (5 bases each). There are 16 residues in the CDR3. V was trimmed by 2 bases and J by 0 bases, leaving 14 bases between them. Germline values: CDR1 SGHNT, CDR2 YENEEA. The CDR3 is CASSLTGPTHSYEQYF. The CDR3 DNA reads TGTGCCAGCAGCTTAACGGGGCCGACCCACTCCTACGAGCAGTACTTC.

This sequence joins TRBV6-8 and TRBJ1-2; the D gene is possibly TRBD1 (5 bases). CDR1 is MNHGY and CDR2 is SAAAGT in the germline V gene. V lost 5 bases to trimming and J lost 3 bases, with 16 bases between them. The CDR3 length is 15 residues. The CDR3 is CASSIFAGTDYGYTF. The CDR3 DNA sequence: TGTGCCAGCAGTATCTTCGCCGGGACCGACTATGGCTACACCTTC.

This clone was counted a single time. V usage is TRBV28 and J usage is TRBJ1-2; 11 bases align to TRBD1. The trim removed 5 bases at V and 0 bases at J, leaving 5 bases unmatched. The V gene's germline CDR1 is MDHEN and CDR2 SYDVKM. The CDR3 sequence is 16 residues long. The CDR3 sequence is CASSGTGGLANYGYTF. CDR3 coding DNA: TGTGCCAGCAGTGGGACAGGGGGACTAGCTAACTATGGCTACACCTTC.

This clone occurred a few times. The chain carries TRBV25-1 and TRBJ1-1, with TRBD1 matching over 7 bases. The germline V gene encodes CDR1 MGHDK and CDR2 SYGVNS. The V gene end was trimmed by 1 base and the J gene end by 1 base; junction bases not matched to a gene: 6. This CDR3 is built from 16 residues. The CDR3 DNA sequence: TGTGCCAGCAGTGAATGGGGACAGACCAAGAACACTGAAGCTTTCTTT. As protein: CASSEWGQTKNTEAFF. Variable domain in full (rest from reference TRBV25-1 and TRBJ1-1): EADIYQTPRYLVIGTGKKITLECSQTMGHDKMYWYQQDPGMELHLIHYSYGVNSTEKGDLSSESTVSRIRTEHFPLTLESARPSHTSQYLCASSEWGQTKNTEAFFGQGTRLTVV.

This chain joins TRBV6-8 and TRBJ2-7; maybe TRBD1 (5 bases). The ends were cut back, 4 bases at V and 4 bases at J, with 17 bases in the middle. Germline-derived CDR1 and CDR2 are MNHGY and SAAAGT. This CDR3 is 15 amino acids long. CDR3 sequence: CASSFVAGQPYEQYV. CDR3 nucleotides: TGTGCCAGCAGTTTCGTGGCAGGACAACCGTACGAGCAGTACGTC.

V usage is TRBV6-8 and J usage is TRBJ1-5; no definite D call. V was trimmed by 6 bases and J by 0 bases, leaving 18 bases between them. CDR1 is MNHGY and CDR2 is SAAAGT in the germline V gene. The CDR3 has 17 residues. Written as DNA, the CDR3 is TGTGCCAGCAGGGAGGAGGCAGCACCCTATAGCAATCAGCCCCAGCATTTT. It translates to CASREEAAPYSNQPQHF.

V and J are TRBV30 and TRBJ1-3; D is perhaps TRBD1 (5 bases). Trimming pared 0 bases from V and 7 bases from J, leaving 10 bases between. From germline, CDR1 is GTSNPN and CDR2 SVGIG (reference sequence). The CDR3 consists of 13 residues. The CDR3 DNA follows: TGTGCCTGGAGTGTAGCCCAGGGCAACACCATATATTTT. Protein product: CAWSVAQGNTIYF.

This chain links TRBV28 with TRBJ1-5; 7 bases are shared with TRBD1. The CDR3 spans 19 residues. V lost 4 bases to trimming and J lost 0 bases; unmatched junction nucleotides: 15. Germline V lookup: CDR1 MDHEN, CDR2 SYDVKM. The CDR3 DNA reads as TGTGCCAGCAGTTCCCACGGAGGGGGCCACCGGTTTAGCAATCAGCCCCAGCATTTT. This translates into CASSSHGGGHRFSNQPQHF.

The chain couples TRBV11-3 to TRBJ2-2; D not certain. Germline CDR1 reads SGHNT; CDR2 reads YENEEA. This CDR3 comprises 15 residues. The V and J ends lost 2 bases and 0 bases respectively, with 7 bases between them. CDR3 amino acids: CASSLSPSNTGELFF. The CDR3 DNA reads as TGTGCCAGCAGCTTAAGCCCCTCGAACACCGGGGAGCTGTTTTTT.

The V call is TRBV6-8, the J call TRBJ2-4; tentatively, D is TRBD1 (6 bases). The length of the CDR3 is 15 residues. The V end was cut by 7 bases, the J end by 2 bases, with 15 bases between. Germline V gene data show CDR1 as MNHGY and CDR2 as SAAAGT. The CDR3 DNA reads as TGTGCCAGCACCAGCGGACAGTTTACCAAAAACATTCAGTACTTC. Protein: CASTSGQFTKNIQYF.

The chain recombines TRBV28 with TRBJ1-1; D not certain. V was trimmed by 2 bases and J by 1 base, leaving 11 bases between them. The germline gives CDR1 MDHEN, CDR2 SYDVKM. The CDR3 sequence is 15 residues long. The CDR3 sequence: CASSLGRAGNTEAFF. The CDR3, as DNA: TGTGCCAGCAGTTTAGGACGGGCGGGGAACACTGAAGCTTTCTTT.

The chain joins TRBV19 to TRBJ2-5; perhaps TRBD2 as D (6 bases). Per the germline V gene, CDR1 is LNHDA and CDR2 is SQIVND (reference sequence). The CDR3 has 15 amino acids. V was trimmed by 10 bases and J by 5 bases, leaving 23 bases between them. The CDR3 spells CATSMGSGTWETQYF. As DNA, the CDR3 is TGTGCCACTTCGATGGGTTCTGGGACTTGGGAGACCCAGTACTTC.

V usage is TRBV28 and J usage is TRBJ1-1, with a tentative D call TRBD1 (5 bases). This CDR3 contains 14 residues. Germline V gives CDR1 MDHEN, CDR2 SYDVKM. V lost 6 bases to trimming and J lost 1 base, with 12 bases between them. CDR3 sequence reads: CASRNGGTNTEAFF. The CDR3 DNA follows: TGTGCCAGCAGAAATGGGGGTACGAACACTGAAGCTTTCTTT.

The genes are TRBV19 and TRBJ1-1; TRBD1 might be the D (6 bases). Germline values: CDR1 LNHDA, CDR2 SQIVND (reference sequence). The CDR3 is made up of 15 amino acids. V lost 5 bases to trimming and J lost 1 base, with 14 bases between them. The CDR3 nucleotides are TGTGCCAGTAGTGAGCGGACAGCAGCGAACACTGAAGCTTTCTTT. It translates to CASSERTAANTEAFF.

The rearrangement joins TRBV19 to TRBJ2-5; 7 positions match TRBD1. This CDR3 has 15 amino acids. Germline V gene sequence: CDR1 LNHDA, CDR2 SQIVND (reference sequence). Germline trimming cut 6 bases from V and 4 bases from J; bases unmatched to any gene: 11. This chain's CDR3 is CASRTTGVPGETQYF. The CDR3 nucleotides read TGTGCCAGTAGAACAACAGGGGTCCCGGGAGAGACCCAGTACTTC. The whole variable domain, remainder taken from reference TRBV19 and TRBJ2-5, is DGGITQSPKYLFRKEGQNVTLSCEQNLNHDAMYWYRQDPGQGLRLIYYSQIVNDFQKGDIAEGYSVSREKKESFPLTVTSAQKNPTAFYLCASRTTGVPGETQYFGPGTRLLVL.

This sequence joins TRBV29-1 and TRBJ2-1; 15 bases are shared with TRBD2. The CDR3 sequence is 14 residues long. The V gene's germline CDR1 is SQVTM and CDR2 ANQGSEA. The V and J ends lost 6 bases and 7 bases, in that order; junction bases with no gene match: 4. The CDR3 DNA follows: TGCAGCGTACGGACTAGCGGGGGGGCAAATGAGCAGTTCTTC. It is translated as CSVRTSGGANEQFF.

V gene TRBV11-3 combines with J gene TRBJ1-3; D is uncertain. CDR3 size: 14 residues. Per germline, CDR1 SGHNT and CDR2 YENEEA. Between the trimmed V and J ends, which lost 2 bases and 2 bases, there was a span of 7 bases. DNA for the CDR3: TGTGCCAGCAGCTTAAGGTCAGCTGGAAACACCATATATTTT. Its translation is CASSLRSAGNTIYF.

The chain uses TRBV23-1 and TRBJ1-2; D gene unclear. TRBV23-1 is reported as an ORF; its role is uncertain. Trimming shortened V by 5 bases and J by 2 bases, and 15 bases separated the two germline ends. This CDR3 contains 15 residues. The CDR3 DNA reads as TGCGCCAGCAGTAACCGCCGGCGGTTAAACTATGGCTACACCTTC. It translates to CASSNRRRLNYGYTF.

The CDR3 spells CASSLLVGATGELFF. The CDR3 DNA sequence: TGCGCCAGCAGCTTACTAGTGGGGGCCACCGGGGAGCTGTTTTTT. The chain employs TRBV5-1 and TRBJ2-2; D possibly corresponds to TRBD1 (6 bases). Germline CDR1 is SGHRS and CDR2 is YFSETQ. The CDR3 totals 15 residues. The V end lost 2 bases, the J end lost 4 bases, and 12 bases lay between the germline ends.

V and J are TRBV7-5 and TRBJ2-1; the D call of TRBD1 is as the table states it, not checked on the DNA. TRBV7-5 is a listed pseudogene. CDR3 length equals 15 residues. In DNA, the CDR3 is TGTGCCAGCAGCTTGATGACAGGGGGGGATAATGAGCAGTTCTTC. Translating gives CASSLMTGGDNEQFF.